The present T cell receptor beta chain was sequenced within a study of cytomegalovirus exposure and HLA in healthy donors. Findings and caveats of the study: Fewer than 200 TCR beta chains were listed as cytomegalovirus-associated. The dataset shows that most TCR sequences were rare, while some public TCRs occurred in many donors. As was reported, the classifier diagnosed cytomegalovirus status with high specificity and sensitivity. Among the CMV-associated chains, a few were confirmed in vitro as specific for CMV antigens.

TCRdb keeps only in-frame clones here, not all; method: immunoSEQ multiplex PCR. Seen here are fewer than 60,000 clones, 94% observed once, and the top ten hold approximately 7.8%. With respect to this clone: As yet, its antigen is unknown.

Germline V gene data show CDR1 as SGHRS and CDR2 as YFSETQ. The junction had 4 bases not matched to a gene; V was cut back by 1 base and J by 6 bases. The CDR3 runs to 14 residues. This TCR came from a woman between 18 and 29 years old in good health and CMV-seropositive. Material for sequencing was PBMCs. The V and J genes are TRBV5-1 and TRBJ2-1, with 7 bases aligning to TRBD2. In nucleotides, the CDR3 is TGCGCCAGCAGCTTGTCGGGAGGAAGCAATGAGCAGTTCTTC. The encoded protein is CASSLSGGSNEQFF.